The T cell receptor beta chain described here comes from a study of T cells after yellow fever vaccination. General observations from the study: Most primary-vaccination clones reappeared after the booster (96% CD4, about 88% CD8). Abundant clonotypes from the bulk population could contaminate FACS-sorted repertoires.

This CDR3 has 14 residues. V was clipped by 6 bases and J by 0 bases, with 11 bases between them. In TCRdb, the 5' RACE reads were re-called with MiXCR into one record per CDR3 protein. The data contain around 330,000 distinct CDR3 sequences, more than 3% of them singletons. About this clonotype: What it binds is unknown.

The TCR comes from a man aged 18 to 30 who received the YFV17D yellow fever vaccine. V is TRBV12-3 or TRBV12-4 and J is TRBJ1-1; D is perhaps TRBD1 (5 bases). Sequenced here: PBMCs, sampled on the day of the yellow fever booster vaccination. The DNA for the CDR3 is TGTGCCAGCAGGCGAACAGGTCTGAACACTGAAGCTTTCTTT. It translates to CASRRTGLNTEAFF.